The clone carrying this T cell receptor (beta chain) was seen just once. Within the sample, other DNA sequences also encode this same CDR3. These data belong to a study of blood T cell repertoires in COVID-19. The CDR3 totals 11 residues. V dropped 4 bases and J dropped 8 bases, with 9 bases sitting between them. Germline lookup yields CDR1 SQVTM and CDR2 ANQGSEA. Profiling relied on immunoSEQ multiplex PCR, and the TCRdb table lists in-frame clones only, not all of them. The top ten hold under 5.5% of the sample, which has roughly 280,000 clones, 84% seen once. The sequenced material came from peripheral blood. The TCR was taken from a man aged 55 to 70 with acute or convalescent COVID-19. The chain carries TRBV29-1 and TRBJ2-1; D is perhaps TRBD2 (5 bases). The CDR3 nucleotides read TGCAGCGTTGCTAGCTCCGATGAGCAGTTCTTC. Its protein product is CSVASSDEQFF.